These 3 T cell receptor beta chains were all obtained from the same sample, sequenced in a study of blood T cell repertoires in COVID-19. Repertoires were generated with immunoSEQ multiplex PCR, while TCRdb's copy carries only in-frame clones and drops some. The table shows almost 250,000 clones, with approximately 86% occurring only once. Source material: peripheral blood. The source is a woman aged 55-75 years who had recovered from COVID-19.

The rearrangement joins TRBV7-6 to TRBJ1-6; D gene uncertain. The V end was cut by 5 bases, the J end by 8 bases, with 13 bases between. This CDR3 comprises 14 residues. Germline V gene sequence: CDR1 SGHVS, CDR2 FNYEAQ. The DNA of the CDR3 is TGTGCCAGCAGCCCGGATGGAGGCTATTCACCCCTCCACTTT. Protein: CASSPDGGYSPLHF. Full variable domain (remainder filled in from reference TRBV7-6 and TRBJ1-6): GAGVSQSPRYKVTKRGQDVALRCDPISGHVSLYWYRQALGQGPEFLTYFNYEAQQDKSGLPNDRFSAERPEGSISTLTIQRTEQRDSAMYRCASSPDGGYSPLHFGNGTRLTVT.

This sequence joins TRBV19 and TRBJ2-5; 9 bases fit TRBD2. The CDR3 is 16 amino acids. V shed 4 bases and J 5 bases; nucleotides not matched to a gene: 11. Germline lookup yields CDR1 LNHDA and CDR2 SQIVND (reference sequence). The chain's CDR3 is CASSSPGGGAGETQYF. CDR3 bases: TGTGCCAGTAGTAGCCCTGGCGGGGGGGCCGGGGAGACCCAGTACTTC.

DNA for the CDR3: TGTGCCAGCAGCCAACCCGGGTCCTACAATGAGCAGTTCTTC. It encodes CASSQPGSYNEQFF. The V and J genes are TRBV4-2 and TRBJ2-1; D call uncertain. V was trimmed by 2 bases and J by 1 base, leaving 6 bases between them. The CDR3 consists of 14 residues. The germline gives CDR1 LGHNA, CDR2 YNFKEQ.